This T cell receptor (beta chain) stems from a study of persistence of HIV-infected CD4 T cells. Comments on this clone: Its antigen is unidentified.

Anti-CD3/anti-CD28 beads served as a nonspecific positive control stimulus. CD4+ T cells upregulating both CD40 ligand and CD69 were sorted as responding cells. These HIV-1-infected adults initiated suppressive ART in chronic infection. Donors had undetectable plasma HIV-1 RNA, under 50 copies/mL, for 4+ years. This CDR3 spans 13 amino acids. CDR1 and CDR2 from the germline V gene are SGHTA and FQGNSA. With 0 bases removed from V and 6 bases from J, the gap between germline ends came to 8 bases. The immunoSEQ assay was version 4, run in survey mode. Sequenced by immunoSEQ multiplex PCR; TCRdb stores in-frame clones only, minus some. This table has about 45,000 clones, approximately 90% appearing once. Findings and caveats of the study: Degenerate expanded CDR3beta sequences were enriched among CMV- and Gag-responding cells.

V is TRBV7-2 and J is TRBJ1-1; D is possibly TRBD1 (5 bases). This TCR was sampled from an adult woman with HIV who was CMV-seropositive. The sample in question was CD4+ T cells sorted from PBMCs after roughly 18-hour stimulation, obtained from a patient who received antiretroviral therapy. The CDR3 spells CASSLAGHSEAFF. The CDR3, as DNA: TGTGCCAGCAGCTTAGCAGGACATTCTGAAGCTTTCTTT.